This T cell receptor beta chain appears in the sequencing data of a study of blood T cell repertoires in COVID-19 (dated by TCRdb to about 2020). At the level of the whole study: The collaborator samples originated in the United States, Italy and Spain and spanned the acute and convalescent phases of COVID-19. The prospective study material was composed of cDNA or gDNA derived from T cells, B-cell-depleted T cells, or PBMCs. Subjects who had been exposed to COVID-19, were actively infected with it, or had recovered from it provided the deeply sampled blood TCRbeta repertoires that made up the dataset. The repertoires were released in a freely available public database meant as a resource for research on the immune response to SARS-CoV-2. Samples came from the ongoing ImmuneRACE study (first 160 participants) plus 1,254 subjects from 6 global collaborators. Nearly every sample came with metadata listing a de-identified subject ID, COVID-19 status, age in years and sex. Where HLA class I and class II types were available, the types were taken from metadata supplied by the sample provider, not from assay-based typing. The study at large found these results: Clinical and demographic metadata were provided uncurated, with the amount varying by source and participant.

TCRbeta CDR3 regions were amplified from genomic DNA by means of the immunoSEQ Assay, a bias-controlled multiplex PCR. Concerning the study's data processing: The number of nucleated cells in each sample was estimated by amplification of reference gene primers within the assay. To quantify the absolute abundance of each unique TCRbeta CDR3 rearrangement, sequence reads were collapsed and filtered. For each sample, productive Simpson clonality was calculated by taking the square root of Simpson's diversity index across productive rearrangements. TCRdb limited this immuneACCESS table to in-frame rearrangements with V and J called. A share of clones is missing; checked studies link under half to unresolved V genes, and the rest is unexplained. The D gene and trimming were derived from the DNA, and the V and J assignments and clone size from that table. This sample gives roughly 82,000 clones in total; around 83% of them show up just once. About 15% of the sample belongs to the ten largest clones.

The germline V gene sets CDR1 to SGHVS and CDR2 to FQNEAQ. The CDR3 runs 14 amino acids, cysteine and phenylalanine included. Of the read, only the CDR3 DNA is kept; its 42 bases are in frame from base 1. Unmatched junction bases come to 2, with V trimmed by 5 bases and J by 1 base. Each collaborating institution followed its own protocols to collect whole blood in K2EDTA tubes. For TCRbeta analysis, collaborators shipped samples as frozen whole blood, isolated PBMCs, or DNA extracted from either of those sample types. As regards this clone: Its specific antigen is unknown. Base qualities are not at hand, and no much larger clone is one base apart.

This receptor was obtained from a woman aged 60-75 years with acute or convalescent COVID-19. Sequenced material: peripheral blood. The chain is encoded by TRBV7-8 joined to TRBJ1-3, and TRBD1 aligns with 7 junction nucleotides. Here the CDR3 is given as CASSQGVSGNTIYF. The nucleotide sequence is given as TGTGCCAGCAGCCAGGGGGTGTCTGGAAACACCATATATTTT.